Sequencing of this TCR beta chain was carried out in a study of siplizumab effects on memory and regulatory T cells (dated by TCRdb to between 2018 and 2021). Study-wide context: The effect of the anti-CD2 antibody siplizumab on alloreactive T-cell subsets was examined in allogeneic mixed lymphocyte reactions constructed from human PBMCs. Study-level results and caveats: Among mappable alloreactive CD4+ clones, the Treg-derived fraction averaged around 69% with siplizumab versus about 25% in control reactions. Siplizumab significantly reduced the cumulative frequency of alloreactive sequences traceable to unstimulated CD4+ memory T cells. Sequences below about 10^-5 frequency were poorly captured, so only a minor fraction of alloreactive clones could be mapped to unstimulated subsets. Unstimulated naive T cells appeared more diverse than memory T cells, and naive cells seemed to contribute substantially to the alloresponse. No functional confirmation was obtained for the suppressive function of proliferating Tregs from siplizumab cultures. For roughly 75-97% of proliferating CD4+ or CD8+ clones, no naive or memory phenotype could be assigned.

Sorted unstimulated T cells and proliferating T cells recovered from mixed lymphocyte reactions underwent TCRbeta CDR3 sequencing. Fresh whole blood from roughly nine HLA-typed healthy donors was used as the source from which PBMCs were isolated. Unstimulated CD4+ regulatory T cells were FACS-sorted to map the origin of alloreactive clones. Library preparation employed the immunoSEQ multiplex PCR assay. The deep sequencing platform assayed around 95,000 TCR templates per sample. Genomic DNA extracted from sorted T cells was used for TCRbeta CDR3 sequencing. In the authors' own workflow: Clonal analysis of TCRbeta CDR3 data was done in the R programming language. Alloreactive CD4+ and CD8+ clones were identified by comparing unstimulated samples to CFSE-low samples taken after the reaction. Regulatory or non-regulatory origin was assigned to alloreactive CD4+ clones by matching of sequences to sorted unstimulated Treg and non-Treg repertoires. TCRdb limited this immuneACCESS table to in-frame rearrangements with V and J called. A share of clones is missing; checked studies link under half to unresolved V genes, and the rest is unexplained. D and trimming were read from the DNA, whereas the V and J calls and clone size are those reported in that table. This sample gives approximately 100,000 clones in total; roughly 92% of them show up just once. The ten largest make up roughly 0.62% of the sample.

At the junction V is shortened by 6 bases and J by 7 bases; bases outside the gene matches: 5. The CDR1 and CDR2 encoded by the germline V gene (reference sequence) are MNHNY and SVGAGI. The CDR3 measures 14 amino acids from cysteine to phenylalanine. Solely the CDR3 DNA is kept, with 42 bases framed from the first base. As regards this clone: This clone's antigen is unknown. Base qualities were left out, and no much larger clone turns up one base away.

The V and J genes are TRBV6-6 and TRBJ2-1, with 11 bases aligning to TRBD1. The receptor comes from a human donor in good health. Sequenced sample: Tregs sorted from blood. At the DNA level, the sequence is TGTGCCAGCAGAAGGACAGGGGGCTGGAATGAGCAGTTCTTC. Translation gives CASRRTGGWNEQFF.